This T cell receptor beta chain came from a study of blood T cell repertoires in COVID-19. In Seattle, patients joined the study during active infection and were tracked longitudinally. This table comes from immunoSEQ multiplex PCR, and its TCRdb copy is limited to in-frame clones, with some not included. The sample consists of around 80,000 clones, over 80% of them appearing once. CDR1 and CDR2 (germline): LGHDT, YNNKEL (reference sequence). The CDR3 has 16 residues. The trim removed 7 bases at V and 3 bases at J, leaving 12 bases unmatched. The sequencing sample was made of peripheral blood. The sequence was obtained from a man aged 50-60 years with COVID-19, enrolled during active disease. The gene calls are TRBV3-1 (or the pseudogene TRBV3-2) and TRBJ2-5; 9 bases fit TRBD2. This CDR3 is CASNRGLAVGEETQYF. For the CDR3, the DNA is TGTGCCAGCAATAGGGGACTAGCAGTGGGGGAAGAGACCCAGTACTTC.